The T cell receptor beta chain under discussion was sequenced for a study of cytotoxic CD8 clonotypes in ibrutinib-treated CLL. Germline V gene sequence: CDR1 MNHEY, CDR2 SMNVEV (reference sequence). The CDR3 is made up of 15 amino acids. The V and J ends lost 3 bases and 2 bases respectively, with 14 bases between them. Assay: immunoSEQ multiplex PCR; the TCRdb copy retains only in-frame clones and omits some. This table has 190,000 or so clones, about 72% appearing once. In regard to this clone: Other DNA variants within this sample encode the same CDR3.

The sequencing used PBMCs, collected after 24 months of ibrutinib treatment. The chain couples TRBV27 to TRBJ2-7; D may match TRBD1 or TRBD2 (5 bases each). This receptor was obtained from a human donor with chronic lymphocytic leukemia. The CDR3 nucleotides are TGTGCCAGCAGTTTCACCGGGACCGGAGCCTACGAGCAGTACTTC. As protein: CASSFTGTGAYEQYF.